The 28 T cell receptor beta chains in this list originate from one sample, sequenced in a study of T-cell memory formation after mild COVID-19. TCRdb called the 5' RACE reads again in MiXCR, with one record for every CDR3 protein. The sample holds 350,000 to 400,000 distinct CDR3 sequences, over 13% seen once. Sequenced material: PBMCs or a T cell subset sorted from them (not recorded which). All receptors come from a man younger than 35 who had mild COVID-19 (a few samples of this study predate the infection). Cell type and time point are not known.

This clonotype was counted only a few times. The CDR3 sequence: CASSTYYRVNKHGYTF. The CDR3 nucleotides read TGTGCCAGCAGCACCTATTACAGGGTGAACAAACATGGCTACACCTTC. V and J are TRBV7-2 and TRBJ1-2, with a weak D call TRBD1 (6 bases). V lost 5 bases, J lost 6 bases, and 22 bases lay in between. The CDR3 contains 16 residues. CDR1 and CDR2 (germline): SGHTA, FQGNSA.

The CDR3 loop reads CASSLITLGGNIQYF. CDR3 in DNA: TGTGCCAGCAGCTTGATTACGCTAGGCGGAAACATTCAGTACTTC. This chain uses TRBV7-9 with TRBJ2-4, with no clear D. The CDR3 consists of 15 residues. Germline-derived CDR1 and CDR2 are SEHNR and FQNEAQ (reference sequence). With 3 bases removed from V and 6 bases from J, the gap between germline ends came to 15 bases.

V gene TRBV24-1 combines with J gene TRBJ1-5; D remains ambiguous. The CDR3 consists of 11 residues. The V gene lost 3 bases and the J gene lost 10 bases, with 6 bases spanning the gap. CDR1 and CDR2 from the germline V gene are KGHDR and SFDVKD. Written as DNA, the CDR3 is TGTGCCACCAGTGATGCTCACCCCCAGCATTTT. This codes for CATSDAHPQHF.

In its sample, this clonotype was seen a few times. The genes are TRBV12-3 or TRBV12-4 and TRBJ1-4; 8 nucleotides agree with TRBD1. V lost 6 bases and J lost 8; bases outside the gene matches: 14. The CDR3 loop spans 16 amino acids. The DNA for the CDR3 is TGTGCCAGCAGGCACGGACAGGGTAATGGAGGGGAAAAACTGTTTTTT. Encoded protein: CASRHGQGNGGEKLFF.

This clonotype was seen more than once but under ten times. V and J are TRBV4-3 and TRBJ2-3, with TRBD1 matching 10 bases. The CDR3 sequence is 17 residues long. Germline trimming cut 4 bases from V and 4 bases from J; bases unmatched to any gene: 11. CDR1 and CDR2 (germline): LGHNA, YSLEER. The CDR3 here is CASSPPPGTGEADTQYF. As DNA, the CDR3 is TGCGCCAGCAGCCCCCCCCCCGGGACAGGGGAGGCAGATACGCAGTATTTT.

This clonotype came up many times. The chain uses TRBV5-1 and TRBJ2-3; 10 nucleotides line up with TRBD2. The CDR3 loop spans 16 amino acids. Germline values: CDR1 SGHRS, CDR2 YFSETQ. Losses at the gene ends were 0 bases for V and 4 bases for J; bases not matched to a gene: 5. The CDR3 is CASSLDSGGNADTQYF. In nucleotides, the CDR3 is TGCGCCAGCAGCTTGGATAGCGGGGGGAATGCAGATACGCAGTATTTT.

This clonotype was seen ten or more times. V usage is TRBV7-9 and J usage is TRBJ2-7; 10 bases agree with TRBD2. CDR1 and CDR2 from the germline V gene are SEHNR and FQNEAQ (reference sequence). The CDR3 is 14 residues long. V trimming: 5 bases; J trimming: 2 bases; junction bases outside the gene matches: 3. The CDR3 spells CASSRSGGAYEQYF. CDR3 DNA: TGTGCCAGCAGCCGAAGCGGGGGGGCCTACGAGCAGTACTTC.

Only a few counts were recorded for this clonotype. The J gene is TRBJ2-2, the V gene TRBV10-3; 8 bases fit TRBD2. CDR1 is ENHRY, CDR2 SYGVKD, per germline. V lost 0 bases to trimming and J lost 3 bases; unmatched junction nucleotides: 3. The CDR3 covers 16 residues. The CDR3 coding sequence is TGTGCCATCAGTGAGTCCCAGCGGGGGTACACCGGGGAGCTGTTTTTT. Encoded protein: CAISESQRGYTGELFF.

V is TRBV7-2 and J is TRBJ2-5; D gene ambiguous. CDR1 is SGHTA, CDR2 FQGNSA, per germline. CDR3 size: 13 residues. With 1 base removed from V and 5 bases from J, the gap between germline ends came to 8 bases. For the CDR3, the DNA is TGTGCCAGCAGCTTAGTCTTCTCGGAGACCCAGTACTTC. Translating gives CASSLVFSETQYF.

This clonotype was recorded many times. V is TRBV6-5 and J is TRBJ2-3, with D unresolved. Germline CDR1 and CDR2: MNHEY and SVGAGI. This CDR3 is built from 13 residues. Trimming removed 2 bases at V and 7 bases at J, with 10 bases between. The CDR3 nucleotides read TGTGCCAGCAGTTACCGCCCAGCCAATACGCAGTATTTT. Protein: CASSYRPANTQYF.

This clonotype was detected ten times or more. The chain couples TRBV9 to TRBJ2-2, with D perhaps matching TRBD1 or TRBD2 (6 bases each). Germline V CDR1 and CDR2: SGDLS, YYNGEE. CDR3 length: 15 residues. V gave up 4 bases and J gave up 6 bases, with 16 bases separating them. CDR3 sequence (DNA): TGTGCCAGCAGCCGAGGGGGGCCAAAGCCCGGGGAGCTGTTTTTT. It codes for CASSRGGPKPGELFF.

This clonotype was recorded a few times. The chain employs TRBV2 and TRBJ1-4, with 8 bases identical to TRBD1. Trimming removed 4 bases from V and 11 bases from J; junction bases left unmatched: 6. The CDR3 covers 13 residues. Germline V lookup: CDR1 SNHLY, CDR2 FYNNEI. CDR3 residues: CASSGQGAGKLFF. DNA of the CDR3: TGTGCCAGCAGTGGGCAGGGGGCAGGGAAACTGTTTTTT.

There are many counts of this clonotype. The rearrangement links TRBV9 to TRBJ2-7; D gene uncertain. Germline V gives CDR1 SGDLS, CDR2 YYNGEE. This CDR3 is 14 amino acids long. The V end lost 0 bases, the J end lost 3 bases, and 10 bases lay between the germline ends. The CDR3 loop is CASSVAGRDYEQYF. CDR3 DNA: TGTGCCAGCAGCGTAGCCGGTCGAGACTACGAGCAGTACTTC.

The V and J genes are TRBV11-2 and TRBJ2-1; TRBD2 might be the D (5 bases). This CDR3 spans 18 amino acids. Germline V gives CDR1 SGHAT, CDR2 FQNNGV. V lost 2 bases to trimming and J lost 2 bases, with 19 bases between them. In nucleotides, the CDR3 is TGTGCCAGCAGCTTATCGGGGAGCGGCCGTGTTCCCTACAATGAGCAGTTCTTC. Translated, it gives CASSLSGSGRVPYNEQFF. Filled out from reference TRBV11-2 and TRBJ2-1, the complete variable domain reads EAGVAQSPRYKIIEKRQSVAFWCNPISGHATLYWYQQILGQGPKLLIQFQNNGVVDDSQLPKDRFSAERLKGVDSTLKIQPAKLEDSAVYLCASSLSGSGRVPYNEQFFGPGTRLTVL.

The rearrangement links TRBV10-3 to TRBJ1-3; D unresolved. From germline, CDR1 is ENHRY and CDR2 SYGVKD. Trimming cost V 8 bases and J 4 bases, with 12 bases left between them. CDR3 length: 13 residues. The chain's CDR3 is CAIAAEPGNTIYF. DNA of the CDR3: TGTGCCATCGCGGCGGAACCAGGAAACACCATATATTTT.

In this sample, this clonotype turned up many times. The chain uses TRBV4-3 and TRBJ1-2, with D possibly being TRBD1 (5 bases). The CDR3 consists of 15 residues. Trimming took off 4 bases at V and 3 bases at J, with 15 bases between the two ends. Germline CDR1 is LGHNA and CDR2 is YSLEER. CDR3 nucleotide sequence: TGCGCCAGCAGCCTCGGGGGGGGAAGCCACTATGGCTACACCTTC. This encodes CASSLGGGSHYGYTF.

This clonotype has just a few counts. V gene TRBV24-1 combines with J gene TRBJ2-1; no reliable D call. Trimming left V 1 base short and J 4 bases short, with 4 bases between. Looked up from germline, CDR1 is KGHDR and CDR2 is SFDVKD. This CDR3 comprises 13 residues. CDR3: CATSDLRYNEQFF. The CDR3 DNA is TGTGCCACCAGTGATTTACGGTACAATGAGCAGTTCTTC.

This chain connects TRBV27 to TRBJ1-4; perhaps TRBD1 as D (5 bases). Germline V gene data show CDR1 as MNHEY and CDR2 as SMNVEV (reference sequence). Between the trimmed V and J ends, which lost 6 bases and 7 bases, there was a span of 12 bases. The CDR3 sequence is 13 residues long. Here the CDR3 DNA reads TGTGCCAGCAGCCGGGGCTCGGGTGAAAAACTGTTTTTT. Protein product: CASSRGSGEKLFF.

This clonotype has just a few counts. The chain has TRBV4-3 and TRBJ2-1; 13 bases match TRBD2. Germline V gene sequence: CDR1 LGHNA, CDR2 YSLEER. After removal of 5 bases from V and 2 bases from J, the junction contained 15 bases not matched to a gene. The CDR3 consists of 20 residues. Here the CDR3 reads CASSLAGTSGARAPYNEQFF. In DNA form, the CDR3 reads TGCGCCAGCAGCTTGGCTGGGACTAGCGGGGCCCGGGCCCCCTACAATGAGCAGTTCTTC.

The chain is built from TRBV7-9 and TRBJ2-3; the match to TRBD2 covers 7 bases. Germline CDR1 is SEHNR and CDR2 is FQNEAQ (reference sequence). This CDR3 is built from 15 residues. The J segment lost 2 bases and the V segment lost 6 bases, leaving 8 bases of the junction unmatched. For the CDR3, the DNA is TGTGCCAGCAGATACCCTAGCGGCCCCACAGATACGCAGTATTTT. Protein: CASRYPSGPTDTQYF.

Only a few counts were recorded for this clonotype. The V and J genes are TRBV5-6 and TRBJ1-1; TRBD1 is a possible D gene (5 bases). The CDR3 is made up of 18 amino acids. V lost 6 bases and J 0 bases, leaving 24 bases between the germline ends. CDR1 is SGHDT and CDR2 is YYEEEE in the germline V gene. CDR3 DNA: TGTGCCAGCACCTCTCCCCCGGGCCGGAGGGGCTTGAACACTGAAGCTTTCTTT. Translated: CASTSPPGRRGLNTEAFF.

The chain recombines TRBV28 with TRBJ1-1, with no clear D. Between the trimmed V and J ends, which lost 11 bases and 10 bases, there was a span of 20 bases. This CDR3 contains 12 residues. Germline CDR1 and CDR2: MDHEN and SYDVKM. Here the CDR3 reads CAAIRRGDRAFF. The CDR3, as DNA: TGTGCCGCGATACGACGCGGAGATAGAGCTTTCTTT. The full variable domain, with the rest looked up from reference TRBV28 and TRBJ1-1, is DVKVTQSSRYLVKRTGEKVFLECVQDMDHENMFWYRQDPGLGLRLIYFSYDVKMKEKGDIPEGYSVSREKKERFSLILESASTNQTSMYLCAAIRRGDRAFFGQGTRLTVV.

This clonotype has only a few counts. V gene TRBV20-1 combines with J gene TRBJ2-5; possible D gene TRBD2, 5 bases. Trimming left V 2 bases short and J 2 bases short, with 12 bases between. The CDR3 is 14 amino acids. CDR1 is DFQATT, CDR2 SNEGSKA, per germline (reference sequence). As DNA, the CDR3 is TGCAGTGCTAGACTAGCTCGGCGGCAAGAGACCCAGTACTTC. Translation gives CSARLARRQETQYF.

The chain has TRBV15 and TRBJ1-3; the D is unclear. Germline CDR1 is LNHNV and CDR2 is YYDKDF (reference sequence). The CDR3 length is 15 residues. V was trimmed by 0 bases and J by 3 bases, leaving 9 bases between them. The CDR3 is CATSRDQGNGNTIYF. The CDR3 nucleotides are TGTGCCACCAGCAGAGATCAAGGGAATGGAAACACCATATATTTT. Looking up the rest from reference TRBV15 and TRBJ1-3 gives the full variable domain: DAMVIQNPRYQVTQFGKPVTLSCSQTLNHNVMYWYQQKSSQAPKLLFHYYDKDFNNEADTPDNFQSRRPNTSFCFLDIRSPGLGDTAMYLCATSRDQGNGNTIYFGEGSWLTVV.

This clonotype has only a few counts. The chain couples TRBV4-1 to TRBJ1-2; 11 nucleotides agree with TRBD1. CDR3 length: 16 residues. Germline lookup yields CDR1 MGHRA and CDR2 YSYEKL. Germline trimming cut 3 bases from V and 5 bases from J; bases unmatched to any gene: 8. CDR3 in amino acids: CASSHPKGTGGYGYTF. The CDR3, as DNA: TGCGCCAGCAGCCATCCAAAAGGGACAGGGGGGTATGGCTACACCTTC.

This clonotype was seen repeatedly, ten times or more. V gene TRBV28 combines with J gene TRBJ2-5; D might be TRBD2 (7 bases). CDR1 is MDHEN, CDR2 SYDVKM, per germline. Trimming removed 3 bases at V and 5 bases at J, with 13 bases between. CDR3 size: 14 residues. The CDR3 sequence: CASSLLQGGETQYF. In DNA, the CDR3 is TGTGCCAGCAGTTTGTTACAGGGAGGGGAGACCCAGTACTTC.

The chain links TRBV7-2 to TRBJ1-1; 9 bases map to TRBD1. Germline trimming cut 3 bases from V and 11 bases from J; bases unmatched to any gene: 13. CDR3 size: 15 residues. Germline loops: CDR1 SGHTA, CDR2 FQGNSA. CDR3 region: CASSFRPGQGLEAFF. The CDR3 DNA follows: TGTGCCAGCAGCTTTAGGCCGGGACAGGGACTTGAGGCTTTCTTT.

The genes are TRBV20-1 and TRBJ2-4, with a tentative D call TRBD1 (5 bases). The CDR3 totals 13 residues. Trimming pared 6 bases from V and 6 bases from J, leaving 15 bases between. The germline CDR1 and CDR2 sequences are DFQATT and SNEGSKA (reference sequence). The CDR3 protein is CSAVGLGRNIQYF. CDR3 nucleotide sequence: TGCAGTGCGGTGGGGCTGGGGCGAAACATTCAGTACTTC.